The present T cell receptor beta chain was sequenced within a study of blood T cell repertoires in COVID-19. Looking at the study overall: The analysed material was cDNA or gDNA that came from T cells, B-cell-depleted T cells, or PBMCs.

All recovered Cohort 3 donors got two negative PCRs, got clearance, or saw symptom resolution. Germline loops: CDR1 MGHRA, CDR2 YSYEKL. Unmatched junction bases numbered 5, after V lost 0 bases and J lost 0 bases. The CDR3 is made up of 18 amino acids. Original data processing: By means of reference gene primer amplification, nucleated cell counts were estimated. Repertoires were generated with immunoSEQ multiplex PCR, while TCRdb's copy carries only in-frame clones and drops some. V, J and clone size were drawn from that table, and D and trimming were deduced from the DNA. Of some 250,000 clones in the sample, 85% to 90% are singletons; the top ten hold around 15%.

Sequences were obtained from PBMCs or T cells enriched from blood (not recorded which). The receptor was derived from a man aged 18 to 30 who had recovered from COVID-19. V usage is TRBV4-1 and J usage is TRBJ1-4; 9 bases map to TRBD1. CDR3 nucleotide sequence: TGCGCCAGCAGCCAAGATCGGGACAGGGCGACAACTAATGAAAAACTGTTTTTT. This encodes CASSQDRDRATTNEKLFF.